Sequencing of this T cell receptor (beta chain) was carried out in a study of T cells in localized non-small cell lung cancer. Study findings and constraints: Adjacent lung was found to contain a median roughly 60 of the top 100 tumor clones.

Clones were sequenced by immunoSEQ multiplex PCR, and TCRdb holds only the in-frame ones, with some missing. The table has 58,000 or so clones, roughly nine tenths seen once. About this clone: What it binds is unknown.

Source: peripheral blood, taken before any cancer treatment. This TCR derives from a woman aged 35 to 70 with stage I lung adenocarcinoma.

The CDR3 region has the DNA TGTGCCAGCAGCCGCGGGGACTCCGTGTACGAGCAGTACTTC. This sequence encodes CASSRGDSVYEQYF. J is TRBJ2-7 and V is TRBV5-6, with D possibly matching TRBD2 (6 bases). The CDR3 totals 14 residues. Germline V gene lookup returns CDR1 SGHDT and CDR2 YYEEEE. With 4 bases removed from V and 4 bases from J, the gap between germline ends came to 15 bases.